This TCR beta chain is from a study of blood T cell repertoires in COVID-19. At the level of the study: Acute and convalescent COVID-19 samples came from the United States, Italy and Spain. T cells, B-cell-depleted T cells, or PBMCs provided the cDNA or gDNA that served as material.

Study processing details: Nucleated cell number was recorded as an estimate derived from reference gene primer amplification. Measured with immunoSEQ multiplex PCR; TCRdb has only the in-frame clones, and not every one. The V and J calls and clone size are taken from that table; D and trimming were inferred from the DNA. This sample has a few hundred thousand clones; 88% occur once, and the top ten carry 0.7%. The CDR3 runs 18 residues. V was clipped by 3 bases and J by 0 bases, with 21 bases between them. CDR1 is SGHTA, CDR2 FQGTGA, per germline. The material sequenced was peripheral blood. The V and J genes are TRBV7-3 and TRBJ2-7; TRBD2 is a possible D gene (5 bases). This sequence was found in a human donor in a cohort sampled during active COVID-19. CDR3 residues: CASSFFPRGAESSYEQYF. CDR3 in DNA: TGTGCCAGCAGCTTTTTCCCCCGGGGAGCGGAAAGCTCCTACGAGCAGTACTTC.